A single sample is the source of the 8 T cell receptor beta chains below, sequenced in a study of T cells after posttransplantation cyclophosphamide. Cells defined as naive were viable CD3+CD4+ or CD3+CD8+ and CCR7+CD45RA+CD45RO-CD95-CD27+CD28+. Clones were sequenced by immunoSEQ multiplex PCR, and TCRdb holds only the in-frame ones, with some missing. This table has roughly 20,000 clones, over 95% appearing once. The sample was naive CD4+ T cells sorted from PBMCs. These TCRs come from a middle-aged man in good health, CMV-negative, and a related stem cell transplant donor.

The V call is TRBV7-9, the J call TRBJ2-2; possible D gene TRBD2, 5 bases. Trimming left V 5 bases short and J 1 base short, with 17 bases between. Germline loops: CDR1 SEHNR, CDR2 FQNEAQ (reference sequence). The CDR3 totals 17 residues. The DNA for the CDR3 is TGTGCCAGCAGCACCCAGCGGTTTAAAGGGAACACCGGGGAGCTGTTTTTT. Protein: CASSTQRFKGNTGELFF.

The rearrangement uses TRBV10-3 and TRBJ1-1; the D is unclear. Germline CDR1 ENHRY, CDR2 SYGVKD. V was shortened by 4 bases and J by 5 bases, with 5 bases between the two germline ends. The CDR3 has 11 amino acids. The CDR3 region has the DNA TGTGCCATCAGTGCCGAGACTGAAGCTTTCTTT. This translates into CAISAETEAFF.

The J gene is TRBJ2-1, the V gene TRBV6-4; TRBD2 matches 11 bases. This CDR3 spans 18 amino acids. The V and J ends lost 0 bases and 2 bases, in that order; junction bases with no gene match: 6. The germline gives CDR1 MRHNA, CDR2 SNTAGT. CDR3: CASSDSTSGSGTYNEQFF. In nucleotides, the CDR3 is TGTGCCAGCAGTGACTCAACTAGCGGGAGTGGAACCTACAATGAGCAGTTCTTC.

The rearrangement joins TRBV7-3 to TRBJ2-1; possibly TRBD2 for D (5 bases). The V end was cut by 5 bases, the J end by 4 bases, with 21 bases between. Germline CDR1 is SGHTA and CDR2 is FQGTGA. The CDR3 is made up of 17 amino acids. The CDR3 here is CASSPRRPGSGYNEQFF. For the CDR3, the DNA is TGTGCCAGCAGCCCGCGCCGTCCGGGTTCGGGGTACAATGAGCAGTTCTTC. Full variable domain (rest looked up from reference TRBV7-3 and TRBJ2-1): GAGVSQTPSNKVTEKGKYVELRCDPISGHTALYWYRQSLGQGPEFLIYFQGTGAADDSGLPNDRFFAVRPEGSVSTLKIQRTERGDSAVYLCASSPRRPGSGYNEQFFGPGTRLTVL.

This chain joins TRBV7-2 and TRBJ2-7, with D possibly TRBD1 on 5 matching bases. V was trimmed by 1 base and J by 2 bases, leaving 12 bases between them. CDR1 and CDR2 (germline): SGHTA, FQGNSA. This CDR3 contains 15 residues. As DNA, the CDR3 is TGTGCCAGCAGCTTAGGAAGGGGATTAGCCTACGAGCAGTACTTC. This sequence encodes CASSLGRGLAYEQYF.

The CDR3 region has the DNA TGTGCCAGCAGTGCTGACAGGGGACAACCTTATGGCTACACCTTC. Translating it yields CASSADRGQPYGYTF. The chain joins TRBV5-6 to TRBJ1-2, with 8 positions matching TRBD1. Germline V lookup: CDR1 SGHDT, CDR2 YYEEEE. The CDR3 is 15 amino acids. V gave up 5 bases and J gave up 5 bases; unmatched junction bases: 11.

The count of this clone is one. The chain carries TRBV5-1 and TRBJ2-7; a weak D match, TRBD1 (5 bases). V shed 3 bases and J shed 0 bases, with 16 bases lying between them. This CDR3 contains 16 residues. In germline, CDR1 is SGHRS, CDR2 YFSETQ. The DNA for the CDR3 is TGCGCCAGCAGCTCCGTTGACAGCTACTACTCCTACGAGCAGTACTTC. This translates into CASSSVDSYYSYEQYF.

The rearrangement uses TRBV5-1 and TRBJ2-5, with 7 bases lining up with TRBD1. This CDR3 has 15 amino acids. Germline lookup yields CDR1 SGHRS and CDR2 YFSETQ. The V segment lost 4 bases and the J segment 5 bases; nucleotides outside the gene matches: 11. As DNA, the CDR3 is TGCGCCAGCAGCATGGGACAGATCCGTTTGGAGACCCAGTACTTC. Protein product: CASSMGQIRLETQYF.